Each of the 20 T cell receptor beta chains below was sequenced from the same sample in a study of glioma-infiltrating T cells after dendritic cell vaccination. Described time point: after dendritic cell vaccination, including at tumor progression/relapse. Sequencing used immunoSEQ multiplex PCR; TCRdb keeps in-frame clones, though not all of them. The table lists about 100,000 clones, approximately 80% of them singletons. Here the sequenced sample was blood, taken after dendritic cell vaccination. All receptors derive from a human donor with glioblastoma.

The J gene is TRBJ2-7, the V gene TRBV9; 10 bases agree with TRBD2. Germline V CDR1 and CDR2: SGDLS, YYNGEE. J lost 4 bases, V lost 5 bases, and 9 bases had no gene match. CDR3 size: 15 residues. The CDR3 bases are TGTGCCAGCAGTCTAGGTAGCGGGGGGCTGTACGAGCAGTACTTC. It specifies CASSLGSGGLYEQYF.

The gene calls are TRBV11-2 and TRBJ2-1; the D gene is possibly TRBD2 (6 bases). Germline-derived CDR1 and CDR2 are SGHAT and FQNNGV. The ends were cut back, 2 bases at V and 7 bases at J, with 9 bases in the middle. The CDR3 sequence is 13 residues long. CDR3 DNA sequence: TGTGCCAGCAGCTTAATCGGGAGTAATGAGCAGTTCTTC. Amino acid sequence: CASSLIGSNEQFF.

V gene TRBV7-2 combines with J gene TRBJ2-1; TRBD1 matches 7 bases. The CDR3 loop spans 15 amino acids. Germline trimming cut 6 bases from V and 4 bases from J; bases unmatched to any gene: 9. The V gene's germline CDR1 is SGHTA and CDR2 FQGNSA. The CDR3 nucleotides are TGTGCCAGCAGTAGAACAGGGGCTCCTTACAATGAGCAGTTCTTC. This encodes CASSRTGAPYNEQFF.

The chain is built from TRBV5-1 and TRBJ1-3, with 7 positions matching TRBD1. Looked up from germline, CDR1 is SGHRS and CDR2 is YFSETQ. This CDR3 comprises 15 residues. The V gene end was trimmed by 3 bases and the J gene end by 0 bases; junction bases not matched to a gene: 3. The CDR3 DNA reads TGCGCCAGCAGCTGGGGGGACAGCTCTGGAAACACCATATATTTT. Translation: CASSWGDSSGNTIYF. Full variable domain (missing parts from reference TRBV5-1 and TRBJ1-3): KAGVTQTPRYLIKTRGQQVTLSCSPISGHRSVSWYQQTPGQGLQFLFEYFSETQRNKGNFPGRFSGRQFSNSRSEMNVSTLELGDSALYLCASSWGDSSGNTIYFGEGSWLTVV.

In this sample, this clone turned up a few times. The chain joins TRBV10-3 to TRBJ1-2, with D maybe TRBD1 (5 bases). The CDR3 is 12 amino acids. CDR1 is ENHRY, CDR2 SYGVKD, per germline. Trimming shortened V by 6 bases and J by 8 bases, and 13 bases separated the two germline ends. CDR3 sequence (DNA): TGTGCCATCAGCCCTCTGGGGCAGGGCTACACCTTC. Translation: CAISPLGQGYTF.

The V and J genes are TRBV6-6 and TRBJ1-2; a weak D match, TRBD1 (5 bases). This CDR3 has 14 amino acids. Trimming shortened V by 6 bases and J by 8 bases, and 19 bases separated the two germline ends. From germline, CDR1 is MNHNY and CDR2 SVGAGI (reference sequence). The CDR3 nucleotides are TGTGCCAGCAGAAAGGGGTTTGGGAAATCGGGCTACACCTTC. Encoded protein: CASRKGFGKSGYTF.

This clone was observed a handful of times. V and J are TRBV6-4 and TRBJ1-2, with 9 bases identical to TRBD1. V lost 7 bases to trimming and J lost 3 bases; unmatched junction nucleotides: 6. The CDR3 has 14 residues. CDR1 and CDR2 (germline): MRHNA, SNTAGT. CDR3 DNA sequence: TGTGCCAGCATTGGGGACAGGGCTGACTATGGCTACACCTTC. Protein: CASIGDRADYGYTF.

This sequence joins TRBV5-1 and TRBJ1-1; a weak D match, TRBD1 (5 bases). The CDR3 consists of 14 residues. Trimming took 0 bases from V and 2 from J, leaving 8 bases between them. Germline V CDR1 and CDR2: SGHRS, YFSETQ. The CDR3 protein is CASSLDRPNTEAFF. Here the CDR3 DNA reads TGCGCCAGCAGCTTGGACAGGCCAAACACTGAAGCTTTCTTT.

The rearrangement joins TRBV15 to TRBJ1-2; 11 nucleotides match TRBD1. This CDR3 region has 17 residues. The germline CDR1 and CDR2 sequences are LNHNV and YYDKDF (reference sequence). Unmatched junction bases numbered 7, after V lost 0 bases and J lost 4 bases. Here the CDR3 DNA reads TGTGCCACCAGCAGAGATCATTGGACAGGGGGCGCCTATGGCTACACCTTC. It is translated as CATSRDHWTGGAYGYTF. The full variable domain, completed using reference TRBV15 and TRBJ1-2, is DAMVIQNPRYQVTQFGKPVTLSCSQTLNHNVMYWYQQKSSQAPKLLFHYYDKDFNNEADTPDNFQSRRPNTSFCFLDIRSPGLGDTAMYLCATSRDHWTGGAYGYTFGSGTRLTVV.

The rearrangement links TRBV6-5 to TRBJ1-3; 11 bases map to TRBD1. This CDR3 spans 15 amino acids. The germline CDR1 and CDR2 sequences are MNHEY and SVGAGI. The ends lost 5 bases at V and 2 bases at J; junction bases unmatched: 2. The DNA for the CDR3 is TGTGCCAGCAGTGCGGGACAGGGGGCTGGAAACACCATATATTTT. Its translation: CASSAGQGAGNTIYF.

The chain carries TRBV6-4 and TRBJ2-1; D remains ambiguous. The germline V gene has CDR1 MRHNA and CDR2 SNTAGT. CDR3 length equals 15 residues. V was clipped by 10 bases and J by 0 bases, with 16 bases between them. CDR3 sequence reads: CATGVELGSYNEQFF. The CDR3 nucleotides are TGTGCCACCGGAGTAGAACTGGGCTCCTACAATGAGCAGTTCTTC.

The chain uses TRBV27 and TRBJ2-6; D is ambiguous. This CDR3 is built from 19 residues. The V end was cut by 7 bases, the J end by 2 bases, with 24 bases between. Germline lookup yields CDR1 MNHEY and CDR2 SMNVEV (reference sequence). CDR3 sequence reads: CASTSPRFSTGAGANVLTF. The CDR3 DNA reads TGTGCCAGCACTTCTCCTCGATTTTCGACTGGTGCTGGGGCCAACGTCCTGACTTTC.

V and J are TRBV5-1 and TRBJ2-5; TRBD2 might be the D (6 bases). The V and J ends lost 0 bases and 5 bases respectively, with 14 bases between them. Per germline, CDR1 SGHRS and CDR2 YFSETQ. The CDR3 has 15 residues. CDR3 residues: CASSLALASVETQYF. The CDR3 DNA follows: TGCGCCAGCAGCTTGGCCCTAGCGAGTGTGGAGACCCAGTACTTC.

The genes are TRBV10-3 and TRBJ2-4, with 10 positions matching TRBD1. This CDR3 contains 16 residues. The J segment lost 1 base and the V segment lost 2 bases, leaving 2 bases of the junction unmatched. Germline assignment: CDR1 ENHRY and CDR2 SYGVKD. CDR3 DNA: TGTGCCATCAGTGAGCGACAGGGGGCGGCCAAAAACATTCAGTACTTC. This encodes CAISERQGAAKNIQYF.

The chain uses TRBV6-5 and TRBJ2-2; 7 bases map to TRBD2. Losses at the gene ends were 7 bases for V and 6 bases for J; bases not matched to a gene: 11. Looked up from germline, CDR1 is MNHEY and CDR2 is SVGAGI. CDR3 length equals 15 residues. The CDR3 DNA sequence: TGTGCCAGCAATGACCGTAGCGGGTTCGCCGGGGAGCTGTTTTTT. Amino acid sequence: CASNDRSGFAGELFF.

The chain links TRBV2 to TRBJ1-1, with D possibly TRBD1 on 5 matching bases. The CDR3 runs 12 residues. Trimming took 6 bases from V and 3 from J, leaving 8 bases between them. The germline V gene encodes CDR1 SNHLY and CDR2 FYNNEI. As DNA, the CDR3 is TGTGCCAGCAGGCAGGGCCACACTGAAGCTTTCTTT. It translates to CASRQGHTEAFF.

The chain carries TRBV2 and TRBJ1-6; TRBD1 agrees at 10 bases. V was pared by 5 bases and J by 10 bases, with 8 bases of the junction left unmatched. The CDR3 runs 15 residues. Germline V lookup: CDR1 SNHLY, CDR2 FYNNEI. CDR3 nucleotide sequence: TGTGCCAGCAGTCCCGGACAGGGGGAGGGCTCACCCCTCCACTTT. This codes for CASSPGQGEGSPLHF.

This chain uses TRBV19 with TRBJ2-2, with 11 bases that match TRBD1. Germline CDR1 LNHDA, CDR2 SQIVND (reference sequence). CDR3 length equals 14 residues. Unmatched junction bases numbered 5, after V lost 9 bases and J lost 5 bases. The CDR3 coding sequence is TGTGCCAGCACTGGGGACAGGGGGACCGGGGAGCTGTTTTTT. It codes for CASTGDRGTGELFF.

This clone was picked up one time. J is TRBJ2-7 and V is TRBV20-1, with D possibly TRBD2 on 6 matching bases. There are 11 residues in the CDR3. Per germline, CDR1 DFQATT and CDR2 SNEGSKA (reference sequence). V was clipped by 5 bases and J by 7 bases, with 12 bases between them. The CDR3 region is CSAPRLVEQYF. CDR3 sequence (DNA): TGCAGTGCTCCTAGACTAGTGGAGCAGTACTTC.

This sequence joins TRBV30 and TRBJ2-6, with D tentatively TRBD1 (6 bases). The V gene's germline CDR1 is GTSNPN and CDR2 SVGIG (reference sequence). Trimming left V 2 bases short and J 0 bases short, with 14 bases between. The CDR3 extends over 17 amino acids. The CDR3 loop reads CAWSPGQLFSGANVLTF. In nucleotides, the CDR3 is TGTGCCTGGAGTCCGGGACAACTATTCTCTGGGGCCAACGTCCTGACTTTC.